A single sample gave rise to the 25 T cell receptor beta chains below, sequenced in a study of shared clonotypes between healthy human individuals. Produced via immunoSEQ multiplex PCR; TCRdb's table is partial and in-frame only. The sample gives some 500,000 clones, 90% to 97% of which show up once; 0.06% is in the top ten. Sequenced material: naive CD4+ T cells sorted from blood. Subset noted: CD45RA+ positively selected. These receptors came from a woman in her 30s in good health.

The chain recombines TRBV18 with TRBJ1-1; D ambiguous. CDR1 is KGHSH and CDR2 is LQKENI in the germline V gene. CDR3 length: 14 residues. Trimming took 2 bases from V and 1 from J, leaving 8 bases between them. This CDR3 reads CASSPIETNTEAFF. In DNA form, the CDR3 reads TGTGCCAGCTCACCAATTGAGACGAACACTGAAGCTTTCTTT.

The genes are TRBV13 and TRBJ1-5, with TRBD1 as a possible D gene (6 bases). Between the trimmed V and J ends, which lost 5 bases and 9 bases, there was a span of 14 bases. The CDR3 is 13 amino acids. Germline CDR1 is PRHDT and CDR2 is FYEKMQ (reference sequence). The CDR3 spells CASSQGFFPPQHF. CDR3 nucleotides: TGTGCCAGCAGCCAGGGGTTCTTCCCGCCCCAGCATTTT.

The gene calls are TRBV11-2 and TRBJ1-3; D unclear. V gave up 1 base and J gave up 2 bases, with 15 bases separating them. This CDR3 spans 17 amino acids. Germline CDR1 SGHAT, CDR2 FQNNGV. For the CDR3, the DNA is TGTGCCAGCAGCTTAGCCGGGGTCGGGGTGACTGGAAACACCATATATTTT. It specifies CASSLAGVGVTGNTIYF.

This chain joins TRBV5-1 and TRBJ2-2, with 11 bases identical to TRBD1. The length of the CDR3 is 15 residues. Germline V gene lookup returns CDR1 SGHRS and CDR2 YFSETQ. The V segment lost 6 bases and the J segment 6 bases; nucleotides outside the gene matches: 7. CDR3 nucleotides: TGCGCCAGCACTAGGACAGGGGGCAGGTCCGGGGAGCTGTTTTTT. Its protein product is CASTRTGGRSGELFF. Complete variable domain (other parts from reference TRBV5-1 and TRBJ2-2): KAGVTQTPRYLIKTRGQQVTLSCSPISGHRSVSWYQQTPGQGLQFLFEYFSETQRNKGNFPGRFSGRQFSNSRSEMNVSTLELGDSALYLCASTRTGGRSGELFFGEGSRLTVL.

The genes are TRBV6-5 and TRBJ1-1, with D maybe TRBD1 (5 bases). V was trimmed by 5 bases and J by 5 bases, leaving 12 bases between them. The V gene's germline CDR1 is MNHEY and CDR2 SVGAGI. The CDR3 runs 13 residues. In nucleotides, the CDR3 is TGTGCCAGCAGTCCCCAGGGATGGACTGAAGCTTTCTTT. Translation gives CASSPQGWTEAFF.

This sequence joins TRBV7-3 and TRBJ1-1; maybe TRBD1 (5 bases). Per the germline V gene, CDR1 is SGHTA and CDR2 is FQGTGA. Trimming removed 6 bases from V and 1 base from J, with 9 bases in between. The CDR3 is 13 amino acids. CDR3 amino acids: CASRRRGNTEAFF. DNA of the CDR3: TGTGCCAGCAGGCGAAGGGGGAACACTGAAGCTTTCTTT. Using reference TRBV7-3 and TRBJ1-1 for the parts outside the CDR3, the full variable domain is GAGVSQTPSNKVTEKGKYVELRCDPISGHTALYWYRQSLGQGPEFLIYFQGTGAADDSGLPNDRFFAVRPEGSVSTLKIQRTERGDSAVYLCASRRRGNTEAFFGQGTRLTVV.

The chain recombines TRBV14 with TRBJ1-2, with 12 bases matching TRBD1. V shed 6 bases, J shed 4 bases, and the junction held 9 bases outside the gene matches. The germline CDR1 and CDR2 sequences are SGHDN and FVKESK. CDR3 length: 16 amino acids. The CDR3 loop is CASSRTGTGGFYGYTF. The CDR3 DNA reads TGTGCCAGCAGTCGGACCGGGACAGGGGGCTTCTATGGCTACACCTTC. The variable domain in full, completed from reference TRBV14 and TRBJ1-2, reads EAGVTQFPSHSVIEKGQTVTLRCDPISGHDNLYWYRRVMGKEIKFLLHFVKESKQDESGMPNNRFLAERTGGTYSTLKVQPAELEDSGVYFCASSRTGTGGFYGYTFGSGTRLTVV.

The CDR3 is CATSSTQGRGEQYF. Written as DNA, the CDR3 is TGTGCCACCAGCAGTACACAGGGGAGGGGGGAGCAGTACTTC. The chain is built from TRBV15 and TRBJ2-7; TRBD1 or TRBD2 may be the D gene (7 bases each). Germline lookup yields CDR1 LNHNV and CDR2 YYDKDF (reference sequence). Between the trimmed V and J ends, which lost 3 bases and 7 bases, there was a span of 16 bases. The CDR3 has 14 amino acids.

This clone was found once. This rearrangement joins TRBV2 to TRBJ2-1; 8 bases match TRBD2. The CDR3 is made up of 15 amino acids. Germline V CDR1 and CDR2: SNHLY, FYNNEI. V gave up 4 bases and J gave up 0 bases; unmatched junction bases: 2. CDR3 region: CASSVSGSSYNEQFF. The CDR3 bases are TGTGCCAGCAGTGTGAGCGGGAGCTCCTACAATGAGCAGTTCTTC.

The CDR3 sequence is CASSLFRGGEKLFF. The DNA of the CDR3 is TGTGCCAGCAGTTTATTCAGAGGGGGTGAAAAACTGTTTTTT. The J gene is TRBJ1-4, the V gene TRBV28; the D gene is possibly TRBD1 (6 bases). V lost 1 base, J lost 7 bases, and 10 bases lay in between. CDR1 and CDR2 (germline): MDHEN, SYDVKM. The CDR3 runs 14 residues. Drawing the rest from reference TRBV28 and TRBJ1-4, the complete variable domain is DVKVTQSSRYLVKRTGEKVFLECVQDMDHENMFWYRQDPGLGLRLIYFSYDVKMKEKGDIPEGYSVSREKKERFSLILESASTNQTSMYLCASSLFRGGEKLFFGSGTQLSVL.

The V call is TRBV4-2, the J call TRBJ2-5; TRBD2 aligns across 8 bases. V shed 0 bases and J 2 bases; nucleotides not matched to a gene: 5. Looked up from germline, CDR1 is LGHNA and CDR2 is YNFKEQ. This CDR3 spans 16 amino acids. CDR3 sequence reads: CASSQELAGIQETQYF. CDR3 in DNA: TGTGCCAGCAGCCAAGAATTAGCGGGAATACAAGAGACCCAGTACTTC.

The chain has TRBV12-5 and TRBJ1-5, with TRBD1 matching over 7 bases. Germline V lookup: CDR1 LGHNT, CDR2 FRNRAP. There are 17 residues in the CDR3. V lost 4 bases and J lost 7; bases outside the gene matches: 16. The CDR3 sequence is CASGSPPTGTQKQPQHF. CDR3 DNA: TGTGCTAGTGGTTCACCACCGACAGGGACACAGAAGCAGCCCCAGCATTTT.

The chain links TRBV7-2 to TRBJ2-4; perhaps TRBD1 as D (5 bases). CDR1 and CDR2 from the germline V gene are SGHTA and FQGNSA. CDR3 length: 14 amino acids. V shed 1 base and J shed 6 bases, with 10 bases lying between them. The CDR3 sequence: CASSLGRALNIQYF. The CDR3 nucleotides are TGTGCCAGCAGCTTAGGCAGGGCGCTAAACATTCAGTACTTC.

This rearrangement joins TRBV2 to TRBJ1-1; TRBD1 matches at 8 bases. V lost 6 bases to trimming and J lost 4 bases; unmatched junction nucleotides: 13. Germline lookup yields CDR1 SNHLY and CDR2 FYNNEI. CDR3 length: 16 amino acids. Here the CDR3 DNA reads TGTGCCAGCAGATCTACAGGGGGATTGATGGGCACTGAAGCTTTCTTT. Translated: CASRSTGGLMGTEAFF.

This chain links TRBV28 with TRBJ2-1; a possible D gene is TRBD2 (7 bases). From germline, CDR1 is MDHEN and CDR2 SYDVKM. V gave up 7 bases and J gave up 9 bases, with 22 bases separating them. This CDR3 has 15 amino acids. CDR3 region: CASTPGGQRGGEQFF. The CDR3 DNA is TGTGCCAGCACGCCCGGGGGACAACGCGGGGGTGAGCAGTTCTTC.

The rearrangement joins TRBV7-9 to TRBJ1-6, with D possibly TRBD1 on 6 matching bases. The V and J ends lost 1 base and 9 bases respectively, with 10 bases between them. Germline V gene lookup returns CDR1 SEHNR and CDR2 FQNEAQ (reference sequence). The CDR3 sequence is 14 residues long. CDR3 DNA sequence: TGTGCCAGCAGCTTAGAAGGGGGAAGTTCACCCCTCCACTTT. Translation: CASSLEGGSSPLHF.

This clone occurred once. V is TRBV28 and J is TRBJ2-2; D tentatively fits TRBD1 or TRBD2 (5 bases each). Germline CDR1 and CDR2: MDHEN and SYDVKM. V lost 7 bases and J lost 3, with 15 bases in between. This CDR3 has 15 residues. In DNA, the CDR3 is TGTGCCAGCACTCTTGGGGGAGACTACACCGGGGAGCTGTTTTTT. This gives the protein CASTLGGDYTGELFF.

V and J are TRBV27 and TRBJ2-7; the match to TRBD2 covers 8 bases. CDR3 length equals 15 residues. Per germline, CDR1 MNHEY and CDR2 SMNVEV (reference sequence). J was trimmed by 1 base and V by 7 bases; bases with no gene match: 9. The CDR3 nucleotides read TGTGCCAGCATCCCGGGACTAGTGCTATCCTACGAGCAGTACTTC. Its translation: CASIPGLVLSYEQYF.

The chain combines TRBV28 with TRBJ2-7; 9 nucleotides match TRBD1. Germline V CDR1 and CDR2: MDHEN, SYDVKM. CDR3 length equals 18 residues. Trimming cost V 3 bases and J 0 bases; bases outside gene matches: 12. The DNA of the CDR3 is TGTGCCAGCAGTTTGGCCCGGTGGACAGGGGCCAACTCCTACGAGCAGTACTTC. Protein sequence: CASSLARWTGANSYEQYF.

The chain uses TRBV18 and TRBJ2-7, with 12 positions matching TRBD1. V shed 1 base and J 5 bases; nucleotides not matched to a gene: 3. From germline, CDR1 is KGHSH and CDR2 LQKENI. CDR3 length: 15 residues. In DNA, the CDR3 is TGTGCCAGCTCACCACTCGGGACAGGGGGCGACGAGCAGTACTTC. Translated, it gives CASSPLGTGGDEQYF.

V usage is TRBV5-1 and J usage is TRBJ2-5; 14 positions match TRBD2. Germline assignment: CDR1 SGHRS and CDR2 YFSETQ. This CDR3 region has 19 residues. The V and J ends lost 0 bases and 4 bases, in that order; junction bases with no gene match: 11. The CDR3 coding sequence is TGCGCCAGCAGCTTGGGCGGGACTAGCGGGAGTATGCTGGGAGAGACCCAGTACTTC. It translates to CASSLGGTSGSMLGETQYF.

This clone was found once. Since no conserved phenylalanine or tryptophan closes the CDR3, a read error is the likely cause. Because the CDR3's place on the DNA is in doubt, the DNA is left out and the CDR3 is given as listed by TCRdb. The chain recombines TRBV19 with TRBJ2-6; the listed D gene, TRBD2, was not tested against the DNA. Germline CDR1 is LNHDA and CDR2 is SQIVND (reference sequence). The length of the CDR3 is 12 amino acids, counting both ends. CDR3 region: CASTPGETSGRP.

The V gene is TRBV19, the J gene TRBJ1-5; 8 positions agree with TRBD1. The J segment lost 5 bases and the V segment lost 8 bases, leaving 5 bases of the junction unmatched. Germline CDR1 reads LNHDA; CDR2 reads SQIVND (reference sequence). The CDR3 loop spans 13 amino acids. CDR3 DNA sequence: TGTGCCAGTGCCGGGACAGGAGATCAGCCCCAGCATTTT. This codes for CASAGTGDQPQHF.

The chain carries TRBV28 and TRBJ2-7, with 9 bases that match TRBD1. V lost 2 bases to trimming and J lost 5 bases; unmatched junction nucleotides: 7. CDR1 and CDR2 (germline): MDHEN, SYDVKM. CDR3 length: 15 residues. CDR3 amino acids: CASSLEGQGRNEQYF. The CDR3 DNA follows: TGTGCCAGCAGTTTAGAGGGACAGGGTAGGAACGAGCAGTACTTC.

Only one count was recorded for this clone. The CDR3: CASSSSPGGTEAFF. DNA for the CDR3: TGTGCCAGCAGCTCCTCTCCAGGGGGTACTGAAGCTTTCTTT. This chain connects TRBV28 to TRBJ1-1; 7 nucleotides match TRBD1. The CDR3 is 14 amino acids. With 6 bases clipped from V and 5 bases from J, the junction kept 9 bases outside the gene matches. Germline CDR1 is MDHEN and CDR2 is SYDVKM.